The rows below give T cell receptor beta chains drawn from one sample of a study of identical twins. MiXCR, applied by TCRdb to the 5' RACE reads, yields one record per CDR3 protein. Among 1.5 million to 2 million distinct CDR3 sequences listed, about 30% were seen once. Sequencing was done on a sample of cord blood. The source is a newborn girl in good health. Each CDR3 is given with its conserved first and last residue.

J gene: TRBJ2-7
V gene: TRBV12-3/TRBV12-4
CDR3 protein: CASSGTSGGLEQYF

J gene: TRBJ2-3
V gene: TRBV9
CDR3 protein: CASSVGHSGADTQYF

J gene: TRBJ2-7
V gene: TRBV29-1
CDR3 protein: CSVGLDGHSYEQYF

J gene: TRBJ2-1
V gene: TRBV4-1
CDR3 protein: CASNQEKSYNEQFF

J gene: TRBJ1-4
V gene: TRBV6-1
CDR3 protein: CAHGGLATNEKLFF

J gene: TRBJ2-7
V gene: TRBV4-1
CDR3 protein: CASSQDWPSSGSSYEQYF

J gene: TRBJ1-1
V gene: TRBV3-1
CDR3 protein: CAAVPVAGTEAFF

J gene: TRBJ1-3
V gene: TRBV12-3/TRBV12-4
CDR3 protein: CASSPTGAGNTIYF

J gene: TRBJ2-1
V gene: TRBV20-1
CDR3 protein: CSALARVSGGEQFF

J gene: TRBJ2-1
V gene: TRBV20-1
CDR3 protein: CSASGASLNEQFF

J gene: TRBJ1-1
V gene: TRBV7-2
CDR3 protein: CASRRRTGNTEAFF

J gene: TRBJ2-6
V gene: TRBV24-1
CDR3 protein: CATSDWGDNVLTF

J gene: TRBJ2-1
V gene: TRBV9
CDR3 protein: CASSVGSTSSYNEQFF

J gene: TRBJ1-2
V gene: TRBV6-1
CDR3 protein: CASSEAWQSYGYTF

J gene: TRBJ2-3
V gene: TRBV29-1
CDR3 protein: CSVERERTDTQYF

J gene: TRBJ1-5
V gene: TRBV4-2
CDR3 protein: CASSQDSRGAQPQHF

J gene: -
V gene: TRBV12-3/TRBV12-4
CDR3 protein: CASSLDRTNNEQYF

J gene: TRBJ2-1
V gene: TRBV5-6
CDR3 protein: CASNRGGNEQFF

J gene: TRBJ2-1
V gene: TRBV3-1
CDR3 protein: CASSQVDSGVRCNEQFF

J gene: TRBJ2-7
V gene: TRBV7-2
CDR3 protein: CASSLALAGGYEQYF

J gene: TRBJ2-7
V gene: TRBV27
CDR3 protein: CASSFNTSPYEQYF

J gene: TRBJ2-7
V gene: TRBV5-1
CDR3 protein: CASSPGRGHFYEQYF

J gene: TRBJ2-1
V gene: TRBV4-1
CDR3 protein: CASSQDFGGGASNEQFF

J gene: TRBJ2-1
V gene: TRBV20-1
CDR3 protein: CSALPLAGAYNEQFF

J gene: TRBJ2-7
V gene: TRBV27
CDR3 protein: CASSRTRDTYEQYF

J gene: TRBJ2-4
V gene: TRBV20-1
CDR3 protein: CSARDLAGGYF

J gene: TRBJ2-6
V gene: TRBV12-3/TRBV12-4
CDR3 protein: CASTRDCWSGANVLTF

J gene: TRBJ1-4
V gene: TRBV5-1
CDR3 protein: CASSQKGDEKLFF

J gene: TRBJ2-7
V gene: TRBV5-1
CDR3 protein: CASSGVDVHPYEQYF

J gene: TRBJ1-5
V gene: TRBV12-3/TRBV12-4
CDR3 protein: CASSSSGGHQPQHF

J gene: TRBJ2-7
V gene: TRBV20-1
CDR3 protein: CSVRRGTSASYEQYF

J gene: TRBJ2-1
V gene: TRBV20-1
CDR3 protein: CSARTSGGYEQFF